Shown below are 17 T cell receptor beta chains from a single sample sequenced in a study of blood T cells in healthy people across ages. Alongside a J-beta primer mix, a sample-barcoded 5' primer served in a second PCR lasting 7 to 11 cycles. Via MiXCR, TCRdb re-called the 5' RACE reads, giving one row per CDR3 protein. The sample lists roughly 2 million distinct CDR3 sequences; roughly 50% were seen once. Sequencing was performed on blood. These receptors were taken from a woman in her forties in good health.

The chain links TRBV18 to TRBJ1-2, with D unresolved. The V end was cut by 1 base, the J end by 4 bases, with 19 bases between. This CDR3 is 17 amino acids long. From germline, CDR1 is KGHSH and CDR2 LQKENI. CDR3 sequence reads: CASSPREARHTAYGYTF. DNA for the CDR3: TGTGCCAGCTCACCACGGGAGGCCAGACACACGGCCTATGGCTACACCTTC.

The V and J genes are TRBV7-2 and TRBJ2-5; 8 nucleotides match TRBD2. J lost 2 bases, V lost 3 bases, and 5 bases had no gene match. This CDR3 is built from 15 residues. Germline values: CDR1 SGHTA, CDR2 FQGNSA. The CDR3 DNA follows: TGTGCCAGCAGCTTGGGGCGGGGGGATCAAGAGACCCAGTACTTC. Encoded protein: CASSLGRGDQETQYF.

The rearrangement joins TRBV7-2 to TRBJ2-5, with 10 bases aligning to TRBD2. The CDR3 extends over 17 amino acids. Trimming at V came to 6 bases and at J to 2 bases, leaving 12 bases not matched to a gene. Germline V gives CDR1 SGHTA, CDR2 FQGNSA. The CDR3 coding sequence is TGTGCCAGCAGATACGGAGCGGGGGGGCGAGGGCAAGAGACCCAGTACTTC. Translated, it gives CASRYGAGGRGQETQYF.

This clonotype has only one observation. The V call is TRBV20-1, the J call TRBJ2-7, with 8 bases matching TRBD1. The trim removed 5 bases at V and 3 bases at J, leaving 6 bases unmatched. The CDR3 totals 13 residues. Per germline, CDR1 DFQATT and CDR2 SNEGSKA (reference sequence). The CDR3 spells CSASGTGNYEQYF. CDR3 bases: TGCAGTGCTTCCGGGACAGGTAACTACGAGCAGTACTTC.

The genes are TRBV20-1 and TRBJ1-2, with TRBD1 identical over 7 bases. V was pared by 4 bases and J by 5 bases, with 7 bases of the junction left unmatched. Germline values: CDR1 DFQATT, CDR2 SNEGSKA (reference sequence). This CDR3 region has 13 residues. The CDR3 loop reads CSAIRGSGYGYTF. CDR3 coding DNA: TGCAGTGCTATCAGGGGGTCTGGATATGGCTACACCTTC.

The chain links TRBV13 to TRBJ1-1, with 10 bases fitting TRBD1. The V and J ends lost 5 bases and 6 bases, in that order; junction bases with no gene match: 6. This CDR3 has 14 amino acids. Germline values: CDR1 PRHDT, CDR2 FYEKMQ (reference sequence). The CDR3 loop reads CASSARTGGSEAFF. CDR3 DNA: TGTGCCAGCAGCGCGCGGACAGGGGGGTCTGAAGCTTTCTTT.

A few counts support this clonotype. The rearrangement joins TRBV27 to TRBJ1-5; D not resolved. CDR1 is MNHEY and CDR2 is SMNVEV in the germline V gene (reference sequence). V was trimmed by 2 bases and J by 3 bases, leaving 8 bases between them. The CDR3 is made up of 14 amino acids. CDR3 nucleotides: TGTGCCAGCAGTTTACAGGACCCCAATCAGCCCCAGCATTTT. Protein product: CASSLQDPNQPQHF.

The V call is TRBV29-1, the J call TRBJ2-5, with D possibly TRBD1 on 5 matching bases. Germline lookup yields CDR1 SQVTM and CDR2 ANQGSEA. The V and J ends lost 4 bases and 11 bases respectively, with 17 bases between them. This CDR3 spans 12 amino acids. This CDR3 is CSVGGRVSEQYF. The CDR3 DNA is TGCAGCGTTGGTGGCAGGGTATCGGAGCAGTACTTC.

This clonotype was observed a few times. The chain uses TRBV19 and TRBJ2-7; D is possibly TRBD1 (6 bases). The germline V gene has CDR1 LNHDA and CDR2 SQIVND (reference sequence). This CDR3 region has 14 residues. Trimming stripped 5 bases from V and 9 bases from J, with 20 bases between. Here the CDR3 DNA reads TGTGCCAGTAGTCCAAAACAAGCAGGGGCGTGGCAGTACTTC. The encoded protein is CASSPKQAGAWQYF.

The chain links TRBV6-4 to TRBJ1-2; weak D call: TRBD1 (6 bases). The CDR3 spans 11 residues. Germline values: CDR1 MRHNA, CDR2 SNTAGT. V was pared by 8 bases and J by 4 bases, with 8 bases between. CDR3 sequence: CASRDIYGYTF. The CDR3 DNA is TGTGCCAGCCGGGACATCTATGGCTACACCTTC.

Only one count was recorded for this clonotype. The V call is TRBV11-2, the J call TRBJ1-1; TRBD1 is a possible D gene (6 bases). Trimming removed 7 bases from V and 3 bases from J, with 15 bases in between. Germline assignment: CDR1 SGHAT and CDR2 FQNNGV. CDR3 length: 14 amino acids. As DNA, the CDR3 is TGTGCCAGCATCGCGATAGGGGGACACACTGAAGCTTTCTTT. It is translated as CASIAIGGHTEAFF.

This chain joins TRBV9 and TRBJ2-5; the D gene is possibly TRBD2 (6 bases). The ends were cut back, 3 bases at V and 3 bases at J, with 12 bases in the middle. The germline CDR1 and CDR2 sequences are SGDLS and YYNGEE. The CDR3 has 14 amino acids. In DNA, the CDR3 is TGTGCCAGCAGCGGTAGCGGAATGAAAGAGACCCAGTACTTC. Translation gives CASSGSGMKETQYF.

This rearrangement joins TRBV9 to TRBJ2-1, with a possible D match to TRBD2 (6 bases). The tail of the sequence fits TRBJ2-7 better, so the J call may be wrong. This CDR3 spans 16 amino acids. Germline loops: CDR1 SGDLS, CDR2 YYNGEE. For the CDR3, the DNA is TGTGCCAGCAGCCCATCGGGACTTCATGACGGCAATGAGCAGTACTTC. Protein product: CASSPSGLHDGNEQYF.

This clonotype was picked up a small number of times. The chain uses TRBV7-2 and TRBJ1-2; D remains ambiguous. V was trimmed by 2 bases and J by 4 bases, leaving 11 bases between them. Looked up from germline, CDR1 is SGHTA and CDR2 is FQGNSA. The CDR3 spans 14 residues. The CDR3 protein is CASSLLRETYGYTF. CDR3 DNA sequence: TGTGCCAGCAGCTTACTCCGGGAGACCTATGGCTACACCTTC.

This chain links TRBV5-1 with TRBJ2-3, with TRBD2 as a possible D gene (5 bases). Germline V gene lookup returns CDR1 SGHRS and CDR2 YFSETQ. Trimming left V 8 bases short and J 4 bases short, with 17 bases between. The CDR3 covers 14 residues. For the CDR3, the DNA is TGCGCCAGTAACCGGGATGCAGGATCAGATACGCAGTATTTT. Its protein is CASNRDAGSDTQYF.

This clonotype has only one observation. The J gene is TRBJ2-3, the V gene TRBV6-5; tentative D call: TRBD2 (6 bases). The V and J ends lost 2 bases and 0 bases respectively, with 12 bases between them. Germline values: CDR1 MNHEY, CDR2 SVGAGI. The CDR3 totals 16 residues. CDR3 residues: CASSYRLGTSTDTQYF. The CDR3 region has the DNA TGTGCCAGCAGTTACCGTTTAGGGACTAGCACAGATACGCAGTATTTT.

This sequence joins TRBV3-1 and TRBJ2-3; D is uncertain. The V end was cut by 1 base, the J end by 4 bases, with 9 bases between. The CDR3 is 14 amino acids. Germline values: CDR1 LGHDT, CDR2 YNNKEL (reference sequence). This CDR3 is CASSQVRTADTQYF. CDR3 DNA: TGTGCCAGCAGCCAAGTGAGAACAGCAGATACGCAGTATTTT.